The rows below give T cell receptor beta chains drawn from one sample of a study of cytomegalovirus exposure and HLA in healthy donors. Profiling relied on immunoSEQ multiplex PCR, and the TCRdb table lists in-frame clones only, not all of them. The sample lists about 190,000 clones; roughly 80% were seen once. The sequenced material came from PBMCs. The receptors here all came from a woman aged 18-29 years in good health and CMV-seronegative. CDR3s leave out the opening cysteine and the closing phenylalanine or tryptophan. The order of the fields is clone size, J gene, V gene, CDR3 protein. Clone sizes are given selectively: once, few, many, or a class where the clone is expanded.

abundance: NA; j_gene: TRBJ2-3; v_gene: TRBV5-4; CDR3aa: ASRTIWREADTQY
abundance: NA; j_gene: TRBJ1-6; v_gene: TRBV5-1; CDR3aa: ASSLGEAGTGARSPLH
abundance: NA; j_gene: TRBJ1-1; v_gene: TRBV13; CDR3aa: ASSLSRGVVEAF
abundance: NA; j_gene: TRBJ1-4; v_gene: TRBV4-3; CDR3aa: ASSQDRGGGIASEKLF
abundance: NA; j_gene: TRBJ1-1; v_gene: TRBV7-9; CDR3aa: ASSRGQGSRTLGTEAF
abundance: NA; j_gene: TRBJ1-2; v_gene: TRBV6-5; CDR3aa: ASGTGGNGYT
abundance: NA; j_gene: TRBJ2-2; v_gene: TRBV10-2; CDR3aa: ASRGLAGRAGELF
abundance: few; j_gene: TRBJ2-1; v_gene: TRBV4-3; CDR3aa: ASSQEGGGYNEQF
abundance: once; j_gene: TRBJ2-4; v_gene: TRBV15; CDR3aa: ATSNPAKNIQY
abundance: NA; j_gene: TRBJ1-1; v_gene: TRBV6-1; CDR3aa: ASSRGRGNTEAF
abundance: NA; j_gene: TRBJ1-1; v_gene: TRBV5-1; CDR3aa: ASSLDGGNTEAF
abundance: NA; j_gene: TRBJ2-7; v_gene: TRBV19; CDR3aa: ATRRGGVSYEQY
abundance: NA; j_gene: TRBJ2-1; v_gene: TRBV10-1; CDR3aa: ASSESGGVNEQF
abundance: once; j_gene: TRBJ2-5; v_gene: TRBV7-2; CDR3aa: ASTQSEGIETQY
abundance: NA; j_gene: TRBJ2-7; v_gene: TRBV27; CDR3aa: ASTMTSGSFYEQY
abundance: NA; j_gene: TRBJ1-5; v_gene: TRBV19; CDR3aa: ATQQGANNQPQH
abundance: NA; j_gene: TRBJ1-2; v_gene: TRBV4-3; CDR3aa: ASSQGTGGGYGYT
abundance: once; j_gene: TRBJ1-1; v_gene: TRBV7-9; CDR3aa: SSSRTDREDTEAF
abundance: few; j_gene: TRBJ2-2; v_gene: TRBV4-3; CDR3aa: ASSQVRGQAGELF
abundance: NA; j_gene: TRBJ2-6; v_gene: TRBV2; CDR3aa: ASSVTGTEYSGANVLT
abundance: few; j_gene: TRBJ2-1; v_gene: TRBV29-1; CDR3aa: SVPPAGGQGGEQF
abundance: NA; j_gene: TRBJ1-3; v_gene: TRBV5-1; CDR3aa: ASSLGDSSYSGNTIY
abundance: NA; j_gene: TRBJ1-2; v_gene: TRBV5-1; CDR3aa: ASSPRQDYGYT
abundance: NA; j_gene: TRBJ1-3; v_gene: TRBV19; CDR3aa: ASKDRAEQAVDTIY
abundance: NA; j_gene: TRBJ2-1; v_gene: TRBV4-2; CDR3aa: ASSQDRREVGYEQF
abundance: NA; j_gene: TRBJ2-5; v_gene: TRBV28; CDR3aa: ASSRDLGPQY
abundance: NA; j_gene: TRBJ1-1; v_gene: TRBV5-4; CDR3aa: ASSPDSGNTEAF